This TCR beta chain is from a study of cytomegalovirus exposure and HLA in healthy donors. Findings and caveats of the study: High sensitivity and specificity were reportedly achieved when the classifier diagnosed cytomegalovirus status.

Assay used: immunoSEQ multiplex PCR; TCRdb lists only in-frame clones, some missing. The sample carries about 200,000 clones, approximately 87% recorded once. Per germline, CDR1 MNHNS and CDR2 SASEGT. The CDR3 has 16 amino acids. V gave up 2 bases and J gave up 7 bases; unmatched junction bases: 8. This clone was seen a few times. Antigen unknown. The V call is TRBV6-1, the J call TRBJ2-2, with 9 bases that match TRBD1. Sample: PBMCs. The TCR was taken from a woman younger than 35 in good health and CMV-seronegative. For the CDR3, the DNA is TGTGCCAGCAGTGAAAGGCCGGGACAGGGATTCGGGGAGCTGTTTTTT. Amino acids: CASSERPGQGFGELFF.